Listed below are T cell receptor beta chains from one sample, sequenced in a study of shared clonotypes between healthy human individuals. Here immunoSEQ multiplex PCR was the method, and the copy in TCRdb shows in-frame clones only, minus some. The sample includes 2 million to 2.5 million clones, about 94% seen only once; the top ten take 0.13%. The sample taken for sequencing was naive CD4+ T cells sorted from blood. These receptor sequences come from a man aged 18 to 29 in good health. Both conserved end residues are part of each CDR3. The order of the fields is CDR3 DNA, CDR3 protein, V gene, clone size, D gene, J gene. D genes are given only for firm matches. A row's size may be missing; if present it is once, few, many or a size class.

CDR3 DNA: TGTGCCAGCAGCGATGGGAGCTCCTATAATTCACCCCTCCACTTT
CDR3 protein: CASSDGSSYNSPLHF
V gene: TRBV6-5
clone size: -
D gene: -
J gene: TRBJ1-6

CDR3 DNA: TGTGCCATCAGTCGCGGGGGAGACTACCTTCACAATGAGCAGTTCTTC
CDR3 protein: CAISRGGDYLHNEQFF
V gene: TRBV10-3
clone size: -
D gene: TRBD2
J gene: TRBJ2-1

CDR3 DNA: TGTGCCTGGAACGGTGGACAGCGGCCAGTCTACAATGAGCAGTTCTTC
CDR3 protein: CAWNGGQRPVYNEQFF
V gene: TRBV30
clone size: -
D gene: -
J gene: TRBJ2-1

CDR3 DNA: TGCGCCAGCAGCCAAGATTCCTCGGCAGGGAAGACCCAGTACTTC
CDR3 protein: CASSQDSSAGKTQYF
V gene: TRBV4-1
clone size: -
D gene: -
J gene: TRBJ2-5

CDR3 DNA: TGTGCCAGCAGGGAGACCGGGACAGCTACCTACGAGCAGTACTTC
CDR3 protein: CASRETGTATYEQYF
V gene: TRBV6-5
clone size: -
D gene: TRBD1
J gene: TRBJ2-7

CDR3 DNA: TGCGCCACCTGGGGGACTAGCGGGAGTCTACCCCGGTACAATGAGCAGTTCTTC
CDR3 protein: CATWGTSGSLPRYNEQFF
V gene: TRBV10-2
clone size: -
D gene: TRBD2
J gene: TRBJ2-1

CDR3 DNA: TGTGCCATCAGTGAAGGGTCCGGGGGGGCCAACCGAGTAGGCTTC
CDR3 protein: CAISEGSGGANRVGF
V gene: TRBV10-3
clone size: -
D gene: TRBD2
J gene: TRBJ2-7

CDR3 DNA: TGTGCCAGTAGTCCCCGGGCTAGCGGGGTTCGTGAGCAGTTCTTC
CDR3 protein: CASSPRASGVREQFF
V gene: TRBV19
clone size: -
D gene: TRBD2
J gene: TRBJ2-1

CDR3 DNA: TGTGCCACCAGCAGAGATTGGGGAGTGGGGACAGGGGACGGCTATGGCTACACCTTC
CDR3 protein: CATSRDWGVGTGDGYGYTF
V gene: TRBV15
clone size: -
D gene: TRBD1
J gene: TRBJ1-2

CDR3 DNA: TGCGCCAGCAGCTTGGGAACCGGGACAGGGAGCTATCGTTTCTTT
CDR3 protein: CASSLGTGTGSYRFF
V gene: TRBV5-1
clone size: -
D gene: TRBD1
J gene: TRBJ1-1

CDR3 DNA: TGTGCCAGCCTCGGACAGGGAACCGGGGAGCTGTTTTTT
CDR3 protein: CASLGQGTGELFF
V gene: TRBV6-5
clone size: -
D gene: TRBD1
J gene: TRBJ2-2

CDR3 DNA: TGTGCCAGCAGTGACCCCACCGAGGGCGGGAGTATAGATACGCAGTATTTT
CDR3 protein: CASSDPTEGGSIDTQYF
V gene: TRBV6-4
clone size: -
D gene: TRBD2
J gene: TRBJ2-3

CDR3 DNA: TGTGCCAGCAGCCCAGGGGCCTTGACCTCCTACGAGCAGTACTTC
CDR3 protein: CASSPGALTSYEQYF
V gene: TRBV5-4
clone size: -
D gene: -
J gene: TRBJ2-7

CDR3 DNA: TGTGCCAGCAGTTATTCGGGCAGGGGAATAAGCTCACCCCTCCACTTT
CDR3 protein: CASSYSGRGISSPLHF
V gene: TRBV6-5
clone size: -
D gene: -
J gene: TRBJ1-6

CDR3 DNA: TGTGCCAGCAGGTTAACCGCAGGGCATAATTCACCCCTCCACTTT
CDR3 protein: CASRLTAGHNSPLHF
V gene: TRBV6-5
clone size: once
D gene: -
J gene: TRBJ1-6

CDR3 DNA: TGCGCCAGCAGCCTCGGGGGAGGGAAAAACACCGGGGAGCTGTTTTTT
CDR3 protein: CASSLGGGKNTGELFF
V gene: TRBV4-1
clone size: -
D gene: TRBD2
J gene: TRBJ2-2

CDR3 DNA: TGTGCCAGCAGCTTAGCCCCGTGGGGAACCGGGGAGCTGTTTTTT
CDR3 protein: CASSLAPWGTGELFF
V gene: TRBV7-9
clone size: -
D gene: -
J gene: TRBJ2-2

CDR3 DNA: TGTGCCAGCAGCACCGGCCGTAGGGGTAGAAGGTACGAGCAGTACTTC
CDR3 protein: CASSTGRRGRRYEQYF
V gene: TRBV21-1
clone size: -
D gene: -
J gene: TRBJ2-7

CDR3 DNA: TGTGCCAGCAGTGAATTAAGCGGGAGTTTCGGGAGTCGGCAAGAGACCCAGTACTTC
CDR3 protein: CASSELSGSFGSRQETQYF
V gene: TRBV6-1
clone size: -
D gene: TRBD2
J gene: TRBJ2-5

CDR3 DNA: TGCGCCAGCAGTGAGTCCAGAGGGGGGTACACTGAAGCTTTCTTT
CDR3 protein: CASSESRGGYTEAFF
V gene: TRBV10-1
clone size: -
D gene: -
J gene: TRBJ1-1

CDR3 DNA: TGTGCCAGCAGTGAGGCAGGGCCGTATAATTCACCCCTCCACTTT
CDR3 protein: CASSEAGPYNSPLHF
V gene: TRBV2
clone size: -
D gene: -
J gene: TRBJ1-6

CDR3 DNA: TGTGCCAGCAGTATCGGGACAGCGAATTCACCCCTCCACTTT
CDR3 protein: CASSIGTANSPLHF
V gene: TRBV2
clone size: few
D gene: TRBD1
J gene: TRBJ1-6

CDR3 DNA: TGTGCCAGCAGCCTTGGGGGGACGGATTCCTACGAGCAGTACTTC
CDR3 protein: CASSLGGTDSYEQYF
V gene: TRBV5-4
clone size: -
D gene: -
J gene: TRBJ2-7

CDR3 DNA: TGTGCCATCAAGAGGGCGGCAGATACGCAGTATTTT
CDR3 protein: CAIKRAADTQYF
V gene: TRBV10-3
clone size: -
D gene: -
J gene: TRBJ2-3

CDR3 DNA: TGTGCCAGCAGCCTGGACAGGTCCAATCAGCCCCAGCATTTT
CDR3 protein: CASSLDRSNQPQHF
V gene: TRBV6-1
clone size: -
D gene: TRBD1
J gene: TRBJ1-5

CDR3 DNA: TGTGCCAGCAGCTCTCAAATTGGACGTCGTGCTTTCTTT
CDR3 protein: CASSSQIGRRAFF
V gene: TRBV11-2
clone size: -
D gene: -
J gene: TRBJ1-1

CDR3 DNA: TGTGCCAGCAGCTGGACAACGGGGCACGAGCAGTACTTC
CDR3 protein: CASSWTTGHEQYF
V gene: TRBV2
clone size: -
D gene: -
J gene: TRBJ2-7

CDR3 DNA: TGTGCCAGCAGTTCGGAGGGGACAGGCTCCTACGAGCAGTACTTC
CDR3 protein: CASSSEGTGSYEQYF
V gene: TRBV6-5
clone size: -
D gene: TRBD1
J gene: TRBJ2-7

CDR3 DNA: TGTGCCAGCAGCTCCGGGACTAGTGCCGCAGATACGCAGTATTTT
CDR3 protein: CASSSGTSAADTQYF
V gene: TRBV5-4
clone size: -
D gene: TRBD2
J gene: TRBJ2-3

CDR3 DNA: TGTGCCAGCAGTTGGGGGGGAGGGCCGGCAGATACGCAGTATTTT
CDR3 protein: CASSWGGGPADTQYF
V gene: TRBV6-6
clone size: -
D gene: TRBD2
J gene: TRBJ2-3

CDR3 DNA: TGTGCCATCAGTGAGTCGACACCCACTGAAGCTTTCTTT
CDR3 protein: CAISESTPTEAFF
V gene: TRBV10-3
clone size: -
D gene: -
J gene: TRBJ1-1